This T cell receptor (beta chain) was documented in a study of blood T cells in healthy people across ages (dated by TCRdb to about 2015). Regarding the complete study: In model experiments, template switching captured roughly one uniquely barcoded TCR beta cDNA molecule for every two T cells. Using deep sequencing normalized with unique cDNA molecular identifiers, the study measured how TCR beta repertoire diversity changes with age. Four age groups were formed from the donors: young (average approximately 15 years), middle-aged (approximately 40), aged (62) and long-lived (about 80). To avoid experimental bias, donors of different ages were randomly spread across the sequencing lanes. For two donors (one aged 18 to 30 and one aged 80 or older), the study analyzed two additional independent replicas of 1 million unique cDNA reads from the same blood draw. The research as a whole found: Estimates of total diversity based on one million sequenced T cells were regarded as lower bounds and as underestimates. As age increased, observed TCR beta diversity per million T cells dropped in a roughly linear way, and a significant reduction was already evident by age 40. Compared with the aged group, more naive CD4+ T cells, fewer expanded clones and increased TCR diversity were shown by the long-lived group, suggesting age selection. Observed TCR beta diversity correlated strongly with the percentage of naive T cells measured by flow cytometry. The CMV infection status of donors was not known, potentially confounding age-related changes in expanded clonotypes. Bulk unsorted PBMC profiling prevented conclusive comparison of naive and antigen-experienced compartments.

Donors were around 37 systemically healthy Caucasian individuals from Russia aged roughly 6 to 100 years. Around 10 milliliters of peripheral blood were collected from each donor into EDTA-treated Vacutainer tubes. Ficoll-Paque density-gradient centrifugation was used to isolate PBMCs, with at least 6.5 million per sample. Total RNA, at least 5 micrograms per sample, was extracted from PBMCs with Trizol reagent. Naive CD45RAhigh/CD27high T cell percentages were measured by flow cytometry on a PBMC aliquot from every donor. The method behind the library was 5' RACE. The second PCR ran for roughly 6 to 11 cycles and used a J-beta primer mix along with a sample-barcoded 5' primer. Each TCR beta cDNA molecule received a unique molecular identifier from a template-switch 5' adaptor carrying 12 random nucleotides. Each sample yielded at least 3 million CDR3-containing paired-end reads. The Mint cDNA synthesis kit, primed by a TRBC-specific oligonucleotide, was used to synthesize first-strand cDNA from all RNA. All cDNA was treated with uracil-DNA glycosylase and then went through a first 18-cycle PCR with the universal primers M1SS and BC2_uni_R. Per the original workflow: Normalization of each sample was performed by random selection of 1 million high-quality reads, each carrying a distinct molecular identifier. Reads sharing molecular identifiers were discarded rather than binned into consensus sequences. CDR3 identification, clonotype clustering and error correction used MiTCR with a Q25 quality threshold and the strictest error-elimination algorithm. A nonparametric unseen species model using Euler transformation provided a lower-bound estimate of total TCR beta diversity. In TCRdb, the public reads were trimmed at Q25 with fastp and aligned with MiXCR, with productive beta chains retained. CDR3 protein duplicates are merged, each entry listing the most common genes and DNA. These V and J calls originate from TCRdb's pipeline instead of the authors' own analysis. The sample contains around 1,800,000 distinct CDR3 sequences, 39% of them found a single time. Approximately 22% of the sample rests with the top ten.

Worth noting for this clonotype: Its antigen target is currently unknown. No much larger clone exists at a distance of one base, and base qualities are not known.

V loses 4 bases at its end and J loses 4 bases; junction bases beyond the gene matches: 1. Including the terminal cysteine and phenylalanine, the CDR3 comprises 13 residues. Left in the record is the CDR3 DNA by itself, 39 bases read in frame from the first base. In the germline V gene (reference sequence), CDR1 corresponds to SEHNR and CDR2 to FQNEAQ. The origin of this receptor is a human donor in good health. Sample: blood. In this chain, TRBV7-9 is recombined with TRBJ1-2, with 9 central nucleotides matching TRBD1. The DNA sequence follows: TGTGCCAGCAGCTGGGACAGGGCCTATGGCTACACCTTC. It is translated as CASSWDRAYGYTF. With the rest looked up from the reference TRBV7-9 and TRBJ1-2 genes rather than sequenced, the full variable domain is DTGVSQNPRHKITKRGQNVTFRCDPISEHNRLYWYRQTLGQGPEFLTYFQNEAQLEKSRLLSDRFSAERPKGSFSTLEIQRTEQGDSAMYLCASSWDRAYGYTFGSGTRLTVV.